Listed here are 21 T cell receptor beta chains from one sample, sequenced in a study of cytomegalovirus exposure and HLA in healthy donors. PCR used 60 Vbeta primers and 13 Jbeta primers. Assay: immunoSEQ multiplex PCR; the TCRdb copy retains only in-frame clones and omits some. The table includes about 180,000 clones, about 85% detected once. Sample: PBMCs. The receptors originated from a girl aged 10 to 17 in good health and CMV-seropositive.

CDR3 amino acids: CASSSSGTQETQYF. In DNA form, the CDR3 reads TGTGCCAGCAGCTCTAGCGGGACCCAAGAGACCCAGTACTTC. This sequence joins TRBV7-9 and TRBJ2-5; the match to TRBD2 covers 9 bases. Trimming cost V 4 bases and J 1 base; bases outside gene matches: 1. Germline values: CDR1 SEHNR, CDR2 FQNEAQ (reference sequence). This CDR3 is built from 14 residues.

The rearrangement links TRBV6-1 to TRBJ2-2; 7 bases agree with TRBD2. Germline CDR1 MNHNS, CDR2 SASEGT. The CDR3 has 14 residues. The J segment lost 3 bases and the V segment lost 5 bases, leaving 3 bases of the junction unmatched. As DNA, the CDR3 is TGTGCCAGCAGTCAGGGAGGGGACACCGGGGAGCTGTTTTTT. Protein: CASSQGGDTGELFF.

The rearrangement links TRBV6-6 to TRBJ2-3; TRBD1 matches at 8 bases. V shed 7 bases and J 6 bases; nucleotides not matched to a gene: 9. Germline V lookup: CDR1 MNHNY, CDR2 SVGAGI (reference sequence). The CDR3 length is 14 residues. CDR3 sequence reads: CASIGGTGWDTQYF. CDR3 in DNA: TGTGCCAGCATCGGCGGGACAGGTTGGGATACGCAGTATTTT.

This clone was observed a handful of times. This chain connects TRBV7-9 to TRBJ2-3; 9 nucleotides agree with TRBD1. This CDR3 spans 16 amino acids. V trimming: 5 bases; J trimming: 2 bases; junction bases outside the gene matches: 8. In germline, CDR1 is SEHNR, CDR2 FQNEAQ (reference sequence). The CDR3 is CASSPWTGVNTDTQYF. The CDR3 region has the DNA TGTGCCAGCAGCCCCTGGACAGGGGTAAACACAGATACGCAGTATTTT.

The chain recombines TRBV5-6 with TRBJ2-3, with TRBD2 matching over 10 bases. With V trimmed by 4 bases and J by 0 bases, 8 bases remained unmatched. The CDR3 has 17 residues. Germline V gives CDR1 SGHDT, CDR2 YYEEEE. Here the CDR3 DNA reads TGTGCCAGCAGCCATTCCGGGACTAGCGAGAGCACAGATACGCAGTATTTT. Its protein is CASSHSGTSESTDTQYF.

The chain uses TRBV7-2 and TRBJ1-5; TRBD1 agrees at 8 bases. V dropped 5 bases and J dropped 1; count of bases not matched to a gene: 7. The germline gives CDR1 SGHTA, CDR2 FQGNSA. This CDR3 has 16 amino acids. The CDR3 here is CASSPQQGGSNQPQHF. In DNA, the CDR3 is TGTGCCAGCAGCCCACAACAGGGGGGCAGCAATCAGCCCCAGCATTTT.

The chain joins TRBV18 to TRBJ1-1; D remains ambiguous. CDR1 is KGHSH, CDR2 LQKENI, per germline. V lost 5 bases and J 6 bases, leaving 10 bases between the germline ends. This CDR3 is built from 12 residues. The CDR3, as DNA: TGTGCCAGCTCAGCGGTGTCGTCTGAAGCTTTCTTT. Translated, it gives CASSAVSSEAFF.

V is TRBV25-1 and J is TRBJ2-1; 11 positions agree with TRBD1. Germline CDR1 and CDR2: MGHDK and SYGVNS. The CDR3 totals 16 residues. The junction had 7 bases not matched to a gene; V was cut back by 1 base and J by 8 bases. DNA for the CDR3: TGTGCCAGCAGTGAATCTAGGACAGGGGGCGGAGATGAGCAGTTCTTC. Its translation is CASSESRTGGGDEQFF.

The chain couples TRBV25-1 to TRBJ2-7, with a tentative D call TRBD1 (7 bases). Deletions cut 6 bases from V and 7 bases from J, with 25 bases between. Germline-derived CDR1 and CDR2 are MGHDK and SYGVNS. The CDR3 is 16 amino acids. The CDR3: CASSLQGWGPGGEQYF. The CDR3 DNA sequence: TGTGCCAGCAGCCTACAGGGTTGGGGGCCAGGGGGGGAGCAGTACTTC.

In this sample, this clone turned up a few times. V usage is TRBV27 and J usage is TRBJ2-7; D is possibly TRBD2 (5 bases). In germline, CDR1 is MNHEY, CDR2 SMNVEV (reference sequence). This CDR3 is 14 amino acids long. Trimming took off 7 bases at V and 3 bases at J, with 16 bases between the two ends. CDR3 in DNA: TGTGCCAGCACTTCAGCGGCAACCCTCTACGAGCAGTACTTC. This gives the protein CASTSAATLYEQYF.

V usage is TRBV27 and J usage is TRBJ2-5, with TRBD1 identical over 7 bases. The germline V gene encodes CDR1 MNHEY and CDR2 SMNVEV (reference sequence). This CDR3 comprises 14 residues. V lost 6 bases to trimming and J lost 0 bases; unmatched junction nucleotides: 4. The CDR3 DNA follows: TGTGCCAGCAGACGTGGACAGGACCAAGAGACCCAGTACTTC. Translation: CASRRGQDQETQYF.

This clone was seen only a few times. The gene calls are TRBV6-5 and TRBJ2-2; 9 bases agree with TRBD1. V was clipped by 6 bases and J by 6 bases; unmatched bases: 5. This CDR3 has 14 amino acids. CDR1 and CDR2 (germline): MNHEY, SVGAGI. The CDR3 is CASRGQGEAGELFF. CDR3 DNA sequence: TGTGCCAGCAGGGGACAGGGAGAGGCCGGGGAGCTGTTTTTT.

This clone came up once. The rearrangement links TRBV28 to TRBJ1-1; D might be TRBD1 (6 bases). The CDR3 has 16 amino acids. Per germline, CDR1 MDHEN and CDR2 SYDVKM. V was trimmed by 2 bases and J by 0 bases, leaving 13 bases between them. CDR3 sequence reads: CASSLTGRGLNTEAFF. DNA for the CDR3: TGTGCCAGCAGTTTAACGGGCAGGGGATTGAACACTGAAGCTTTCTTT.

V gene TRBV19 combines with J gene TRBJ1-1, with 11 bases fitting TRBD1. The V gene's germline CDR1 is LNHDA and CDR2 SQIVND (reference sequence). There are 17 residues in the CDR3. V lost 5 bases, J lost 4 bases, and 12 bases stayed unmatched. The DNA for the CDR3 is TGTGCCAGTAGTGTACTCCTCGGACAGGGGGCTAGCACTGAAGCTTTCTTT. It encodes CASSVLLGQGASTEAFF.

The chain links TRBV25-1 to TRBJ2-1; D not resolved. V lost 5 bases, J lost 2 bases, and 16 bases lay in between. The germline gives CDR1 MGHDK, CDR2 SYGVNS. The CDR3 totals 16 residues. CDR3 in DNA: TGTGCCAGCAGTCCCCTTCTACTGGGCGCCTACAATGAGCAGTTCTTC. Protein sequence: CASSPLLLGAYNEQFF.

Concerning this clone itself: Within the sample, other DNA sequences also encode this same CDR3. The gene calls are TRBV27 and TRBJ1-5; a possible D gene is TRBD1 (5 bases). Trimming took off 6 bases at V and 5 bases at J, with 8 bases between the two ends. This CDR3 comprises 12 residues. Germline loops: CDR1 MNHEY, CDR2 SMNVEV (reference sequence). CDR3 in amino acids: CASSSGYQPQHF. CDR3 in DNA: TGTGCCAGCAGCTCAGGGTATCAGCCCCAGCATTTT.

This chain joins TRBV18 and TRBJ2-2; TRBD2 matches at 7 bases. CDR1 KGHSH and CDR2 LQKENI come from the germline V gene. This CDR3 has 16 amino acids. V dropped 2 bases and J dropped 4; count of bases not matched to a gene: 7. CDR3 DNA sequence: TGTGCCAGCTCACCAAGGCGGGAGACGGGCACCGGGGAGCTGTTTTTT. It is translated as CASSPRRETGTGELFF.

This CDR3 reads CARRRGQSKNSGANVLTF. CDR3 in DNA: TGTGCCAGAAGGCGTGGACAATCCAAAAACTCTGGGGCCAACGTCCTGACTTTC. The rearrangement joins TRBV2 to TRBJ2-6; D perhaps matches TRBD1 (5 bases). CDR3 length: 18 amino acids. Germline values: CDR1 SNHLY, CDR2 FYNNEI. Between the trimmed V and J ends, which lost 9 bases and 0 bases, there was a span of 21 bases.

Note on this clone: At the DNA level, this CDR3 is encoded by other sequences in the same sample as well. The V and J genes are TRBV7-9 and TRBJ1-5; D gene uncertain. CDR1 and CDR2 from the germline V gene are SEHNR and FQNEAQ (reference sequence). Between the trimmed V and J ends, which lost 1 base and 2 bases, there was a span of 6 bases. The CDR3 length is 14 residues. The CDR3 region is CASSLGGGNQPQHF. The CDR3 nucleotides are TGTGCCAGCAGCTTAGGCGGAGGCAATCAGCCCCAGCATTTT.

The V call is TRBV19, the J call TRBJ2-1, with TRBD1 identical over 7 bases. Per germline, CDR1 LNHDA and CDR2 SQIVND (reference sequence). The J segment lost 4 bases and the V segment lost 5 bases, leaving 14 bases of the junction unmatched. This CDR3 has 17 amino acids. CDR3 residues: CASSVSTGEGMYNEQFF. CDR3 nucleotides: TGTGCCAGTAGTGTATCAACAGGGGAAGGCATGTACAATGAGCAGTTCTTC.

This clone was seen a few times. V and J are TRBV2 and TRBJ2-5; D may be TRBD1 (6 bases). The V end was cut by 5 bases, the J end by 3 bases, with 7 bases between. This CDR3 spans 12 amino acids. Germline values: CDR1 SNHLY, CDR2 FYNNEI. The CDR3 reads CASSSGEETQYF. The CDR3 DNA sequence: TGTGCCAGCAGTTCAGGGGAAGAGACCCAGTACTTC.